The sequence of this T cell receptor (beta chain) was determined in a study of shared clonotypes between healthy human individuals. Study outcomes and limitations: Larger estimated richness was generally recorded for naive subsets relative to memory subsets.

Libraries were prepared by immunoSEQ multiplex PCR; TCRdb keeps only in-frame clonotypes and omits some of them. The sample carries 800,000 to 950,000 clones, roughly 96% recorded once. Naive-designated CD8 cells lacked CD45RO, were positively enriched for CCR7, and omitted terminally differentiated effector memory CD45RA+ cells. V was clipped by 5 bases and J by 0 bases, with 13 bases between them. The CDR3 runs to 15 residues. Germline CDR1 and CDR2: SGHTA and FQGTGA. Concerning this clone: The antigen remains undetermined.

The sequence was collected from a man aged 25 to 40 in good health. The rearrangement joins TRBV7-3 to TRBJ1-2, with TRBD1 as a possible D gene (6 bases). Sequencing input: naive CD8+ T cells sorted from blood. CDR3 amino acids: CASSVYQGTNYGYTF. CDR3 in DNA: TGTGCCAGCAGCGTTTACCAGGGGACTAACTATGGCTACACCTTC.